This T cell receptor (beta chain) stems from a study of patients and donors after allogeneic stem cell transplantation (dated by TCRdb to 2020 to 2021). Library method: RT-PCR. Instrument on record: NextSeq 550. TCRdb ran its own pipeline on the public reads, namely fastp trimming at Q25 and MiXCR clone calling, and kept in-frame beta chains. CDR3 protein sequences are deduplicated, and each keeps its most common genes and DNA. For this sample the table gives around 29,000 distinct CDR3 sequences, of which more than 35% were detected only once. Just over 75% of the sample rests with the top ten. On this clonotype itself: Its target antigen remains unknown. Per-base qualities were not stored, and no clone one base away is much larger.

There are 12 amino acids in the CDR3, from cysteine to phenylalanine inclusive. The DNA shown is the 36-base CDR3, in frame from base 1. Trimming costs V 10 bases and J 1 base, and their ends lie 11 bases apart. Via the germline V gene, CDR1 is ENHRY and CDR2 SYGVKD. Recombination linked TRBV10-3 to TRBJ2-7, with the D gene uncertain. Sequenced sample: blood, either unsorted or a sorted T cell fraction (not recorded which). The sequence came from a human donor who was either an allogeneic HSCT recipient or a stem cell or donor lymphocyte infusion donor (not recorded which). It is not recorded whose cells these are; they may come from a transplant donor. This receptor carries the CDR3 CATAGRSYEQYF. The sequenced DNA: TGTGCCACGGCAGGCAGGTCCTACGAGCAGTACTTC.